This entry lists 26 T cell receptor beta chains sequenced from one sample in a study of cytomegalovirus exposure and HLA in healthy donors. Primers: 60 Vbeta forward and 13 Jbeta reverse. Assay: immunoSEQ multiplex PCR; the TCRdb copy retains only in-frame clones and omits some. The data show more than 120,000 clones, with over 75% seen just once and less than 3.5% held by the top ten. The sample was PBMCs. The receptors were gathered from a woman aged 25 to 45 in good health and CMV-seronegative.

The CDR3: CASSQASPDRFTDTQYF. CDR3 nucleotide sequence: TGCGCCAGCAGCCAAGCGTCTCCGGACAGGTTCACAGATACGCAGTATTTT. The rearrangement links TRBV4-3 to TRBJ2-3, with 7 bases lining up with TRBD1. Trimming took 1 base from V and 2 from J; bases not matched to a gene: 9. The V gene's germline CDR1 is LGHNA and CDR2 YSLEER. This CDR3 comprises 17 residues.

This rearrangement joins TRBV7-9 to TRBJ2-7; tentative D call: TRBD2 (6 bases). The CDR3 is 14 residues long. CDR1 and CDR2 from the germline V gene are SEHNR and FQNEAQ (reference sequence). Trimming cost V 5 bases and J 2 bases, with 13 bases left between them. The CDR3 is CASSLSGPTYEQYF. Here the CDR3 DNA reads TGTGCCAGCAGCCTGAGCGGGCCGACCTACGAGCAGTACTTC. The full variable domain, completed using reference TRBV7-9 and TRBJ2-7, is DTGVSQNPRHKITKRGQNVTFRCDPISEHNRLYWYRQTLGQGPEFLTYFQNEAQLEKSRLLSDRFSAERPKGSFSTLEIQRTEQGDSAMYLCASSLSGPTYEQYFGPGTRLTVT.

The V call is TRBV6-4, the J call TRBJ2-2; the D gene is possibly TRBD2 (5 bases). Germline CDR1 reads MRHNA; CDR2 reads SNTAGT. The CDR3 is 14 residues long. Deletions cut 0 bases from V and 5 bases from J, with 7 bases between. The CDR3 here is CASSDSKRTGELFF. The CDR3, as DNA: TGTGCCAGCAGTGACTCGAAGCGGACCGGGGAGCTGTTTTTT.

The chain has TRBV18 and TRBJ2-7, with 7 nucleotides matching TRBD1. The germline V gene has CDR1 KGHSH and CDR2 LQKENI. V lost 3 bases to trimming and J lost 5 bases; unmatched junction nucleotides: 10. The CDR3 runs to 15 residues. CDR3 coding DNA: TGTGCCAGCTCACCCAGACAGGGAAGGAACAACGAGCAGTACTTC. This encodes CASSPRQGRNNEQYF.

This sequence joins TRBV4-1 and TRBJ1-5, with 8 bases lining up with TRBD1. The CDR3 length is 14 residues. V shed 6 bases and J 6 bases; nucleotides not matched to a gene: 7. The germline CDR1 and CDR2 sequences are MGHRA and YSYEKL. The CDR3 region is CASRKTGVSQPQHF. The CDR3 bases are TGCGCCAGCAGAAAGACAGGGGTAAGTCAGCCCCAGCATTTT.

This chain connects TRBV4-1 to TRBJ2-3; 8 bases align to TRBD2. The V segment lost 0 bases and the J segment 3 bases; nucleotides outside the gene matches: 14. Germline CDR1 MGHRA, CDR2 YSYEKL. The CDR3 has 19 residues. The CDR3 sequence: CASSQDHGASGSFTDTQYF. The CDR3 nucleotides read TGCGCCAGCAGCCAAGATCATGGAGCCAGCGGGAGTTTTACAGATACGCAGTATTTT.

The J gene is TRBJ2-1, the V gene TRBV7-9; D unclear. V shed 4 bases and J shed 5 bases, with 6 bases lying between them. The CDR3 sequence is 12 residues long. From germline, CDR1 is SEHNR and CDR2 FQNEAQ (reference sequence). CDR3: CASSSTDNEQFF. The CDR3 DNA sequence: TGTGCCAGCAGCTCAACTGACAATGAGCAGTTCTTC.

The V gene is TRBV27, the J gene TRBJ2-7, with 8 bases that match TRBD1. After removal of 3 bases from V and 1 base from J, the junction contained 2 bases not matched to a gene. CDR3 size: 14 residues. Germline V gene sequence: CDR1 MNHEY, CDR2 SMNVEV (reference sequence). This CDR3 reads CASSLTGVSYEQYF. As DNA, the CDR3 is TGTGCCAGCAGTTTGACAGGGGTTTCCTACGAGCAGTACTTC.

J is TRBJ1-1 and V is TRBV2; the match to TRBD1 covers 8 bases. CDR3 size: 13 residues. Germline V gene lookup returns CDR1 SNHLY and CDR2 FYNNEI. Losses at the gene ends were 6 bases for V and 4 bases for J; bases not matched to a gene: 4. As DNA, the CDR3 is TGTGCCAGCAGAGGGACAGGAGCCACTGAAGCTTTCTTT. Protein product: CASRGTGATEAFF. Together with reference TRBV2 and TRBJ1-1, the CDR3 gives the full variable domain: EPEVTQTPSHQVTQMGQEVILRCVPISNHLYFYWYRQILGQKVEFLVSFYNNEISEKSEIFDDQFSVERPDGSNFTLKIRSTKLEDSAMYFCASRGTGATEAFFGQGTRLTVV.

The rearrangement joins TRBV27 to TRBJ2-7; TRBD2 aligns across 13 bases. The V gene's germline CDR1 is MNHEY and CDR2 SMNVEV (reference sequence). V lost 4 bases, J lost 2 bases, and 17 bases stayed unmatched. This CDR3 region has 20 residues. CDR3 nucleotides: TGTGCCAGCAGTTCCTTAGTACAGGGGACTAGCGGGACGCAAGCCTACGAGCAGTACTTC. Translation: CASSSLVQGTSGTQAYEQYF.

The chain recombines TRBV28 with TRBJ1-4; 7 nucleotides align to TRBD1. Per the germline V gene, CDR1 is MDHEN and CDR2 is SYDVKM. The J segment lost 4 bases and the V segment lost 8 bases, leaving 10 bases of the junction unmatched. CDR3 length: 15 residues. The chain's CDR3 is CASCYWDSINEKLFF. The CDR3 nucleotides read TGTGCCAGCTGCTACTGGGACAGCATTAATGAAAAACTGTTTTTT.

The V gene is TRBV5-1, the J gene TRBJ2-7, with D possibly being TRBD1 (6 bases). CDR1 is SGHRS and CDR2 is YFSETQ in the germline V gene. The V and J ends lost 0 bases and 0 bases respectively, with 7 bases between them. This CDR3 contains 14 residues. The CDR3 nucleotides read TGCGCCAGCAGCTTGGGGGACAACTCCTACGAGCAGTACTTC. Translated: CASSLGDNSYEQYF. The full variable domain, completed using reference TRBV5-1 and TRBJ2-7, is KAGVTQTPRYLIKTRGQQVTLSCSPISGHRSVSWYQQTPGQGLQFLFEYFSETQRNKGNFPGRFSGRQFSNSRSEMNVSTLELGDSALYLCASSLGDNSYEQYFGPGTRLTVT.

The chain recombines TRBV7-8 with TRBJ2-1, with TRBD2 identical over 9 bases. CDR3 length equals 16 residues. Germline V lookup: CDR1 SGHVS, CDR2 FQNEAQ. After removal of 1 base from V and 8 bases from J, the junction contained 9 bases not matched to a gene. As DNA, the CDR3 is TGTGCCAGCAGCTTAGTGGCTAGCGGGGCACCCGATGAGCAGTTCTTC. Protein product: CASSLVASGAPDEQFF.

This clone was found a few times. The gene calls are TRBV6-1 and TRBJ2-7; D is perhaps TRBD1 (5 bases). The CDR3 is 15 residues long. CDR1 is MNHNS and CDR2 is SASEGT in the germline V gene. Trimming pared 3 bases from V and 5 bases from J, leaving 17 bases between. CDR3 protein: CASSDDAGWADEQYF. The CDR3 nucleotides read TGTGCCAGCAGTGACGACGCAGGGTGGGCGGACGAGCAGTACTTC.

This chain connects TRBV18 to TRBJ1-1; D possibly corresponds to TRBD1 (5 bases). The V end was cut by 3 bases, the J end by 2 bases, with 10 bases between. From germline, CDR1 is KGHSH and CDR2 LQKENI. The CDR3 loop spans 14 amino acids. The CDR3 here is CASSPFQGNTEAFF. In DNA, the CDR3 is TGTGCCAGCTCACCTTTTCAGGGTAACACTGAAGCTTTCTTT.

This rearrangement joins TRBV4-1 to TRBJ2-5; 8 bases are shared with TRBD1. Germline CDR1 MGHRA, CDR2 YSYEKL. The CDR3 loop spans 16 amino acids. After removal of 4 bases from V and 4 bases from J, the junction contained 11 bases not matched to a gene. CDR3 DNA: TGCGCCAGCAGCCCCACAAGGACAGGGCGTCCAGAGACCCAGTACTTC. It yields the protein CASSPTRTGRPETQYF.

This chain connects TRBV29-1 to TRBJ2-3; D might be TRBD2 (6 bases). Germline values: CDR1 SQVTM, CDR2 ANQGSEA. The CDR3 extends over 14 amino acids. Trimming shortened V by 4 bases and J by 0 bases, and 11 bases separated the two germline ends. CDR3 protein: CSVVPSASTDTQYF. CDR3 DNA sequence: TGCAGCGTTGTGCCTAGCGCCAGCACAGATACGCAGTATTTT.

J is TRBJ1-3 and V is TRBV5-1, with D unclear. The CDR3 runs 18 residues. The germline V gene has CDR1 SGHRS and CDR2 YFSETQ. The V and J ends lost 4 bases and 0 bases respectively, with 20 bases between them. CDR3 sequence (DNA): TGCGCCAGCAGCACGCAACCGCCGGGAACACTCTCTGGAAACACCATATATTTT. Protein sequence: CASSTQPPGTLSGNTIYF.

The chain joins TRBV6-1 to TRBJ2-2; 9 bases align to TRBD2. V was pared by 2 bases and J by 4 bases, with 5 bases of the junction left unmatched. CDR3 size: 16 residues. CDR1 is MNHNS and CDR2 is SASEGT in the germline V gene. CDR3 loop: CASSESSGDPTGELFF. Here the CDR3 DNA reads TGTGCCAGCAGTGAATCTAGCGGGGACCCCACCGGGGAGCTGTTTTTT.

In DNA, the CDR3 is TGTGCCAGTAGGTCGGCAGCGGAGGGGAACGAGCAGTACTTC. Translating it yields CASRSAAEGNEQYF. V usage is TRBV19 and J usage is TRBJ2-7, with TRBD2 as a possible D gene (6 bases). Germline CDR1 is LNHDA and CDR2 is SQIVND (reference sequence). The CDR3 covers 14 residues. The V end was cut by 6 bases, the J end by 5 bases, with 17 bases between.

The V and J genes are TRBV5-1 and TRBJ2-2, with 13 bases identical to TRBD2. The V gene's germline CDR1 is SGHRS and CDR2 YFSETQ. CDR3 size: 19 residues. Trimming cost V 3 bases and J 0 bases; bases outside gene matches: 8. CDR3 sequence: CASSSVFGTSGTNTGELFF. The DNA for the CDR3 is TGCGCCAGCAGCTCCGTATTCGGGACTAGCGGGACGAACACCGGGGAGCTGTTTTTT.

The V gene is TRBV10-3, the J gene TRBJ1-6; 7 positions agree with TRBD1. Germline V CDR1 and CDR2: ENHRY, SYGVKD. With V trimmed by 8 bases and J by 7 bases, 11 bases remained unmatched. This CDR3 spans 15 amino acids. CDR3 amino acids: CAISPRGTENSPLHF. Here the CDR3 DNA reads TGTGCCATCTCTCCTCGGGGGACAGAGAATTCACCCCTCCACTTT.

The chain has TRBV14 and TRBJ2-3; D is undetermined. Per germline, CDR1 SGHDN and CDR2 FVKESK. V dropped 1 base and J dropped 1 base, with 15 bases sitting between them. The CDR3 is made up of 17 amino acids. The CDR3 DNA reads TGTGCCAGCAGCCAAGCCAAGAGGAATCCCGGCACAGATACGCAGTATTTT. It encodes CASSQAKRNPGTDTQYF.

The chain links TRBV15 to TRBJ2-3; TRBD2 matches 13 bases. Trimming cost V 6 bases and J 5 bases; bases outside gene matches: 8. This CDR3 has 16 amino acids. The germline V gene has CDR1 LNHNV and CDR2 YYDKDF (reference sequence). This chain's CDR3 is CATSTGTSGTVDTQYF. The CDR3 nucleotides are TGTGCCACCAGTACCGGGACTAGCGGGACCGTAGATACGCAGTATTTT.

This clone was observed once. The chain carries TRBV7-9 and TRBJ1-5; unclear D gene. V was pared by 5 bases and J by 0 bases, with 11 bases between. CDR1 and CDR2 from the germline V gene are SEHNR and FQNEAQ (reference sequence). This CDR3 spans 15 amino acids. CDR3 amino acids: CASSETPYSNQPQHF. As DNA, the CDR3 is TGTGCCAGCAGCGAGACACCTTATAGCAATCAGCCCCAGCATTTT.

Comments on this clone: The same CDR3 also results from other DNA sequences found in this sample. The rearrangement uses TRBV30 and TRBJ1-2; 9 bases fit TRBD1. After removal of 3 bases from V and 5 bases from J, the junction contained 1 base not matched to a gene. Looked up from germline, CDR1 is GTSNPN and CDR2 is SVGIG (reference sequence). The CDR3 is 12 residues long. The chain's CDR3 is CAWRGQGYGYTF. DNA for the CDR3: TGTGCCTGGAGGGGACAGGGTTATGGCTACACCTTC. Supplemented by reference TRBV30 and TRBJ1-2, the full variable domain reads SQTIHQWPATLVQPVGSPLSLECTVEGTSNPNLYWYRQAAGRGLQLLFYSVGIGQISSEVPQNLSASRPQDRQFILSSKKLLLSDSGFYLCAWRGQGYGYTFGSGTRLTVV.